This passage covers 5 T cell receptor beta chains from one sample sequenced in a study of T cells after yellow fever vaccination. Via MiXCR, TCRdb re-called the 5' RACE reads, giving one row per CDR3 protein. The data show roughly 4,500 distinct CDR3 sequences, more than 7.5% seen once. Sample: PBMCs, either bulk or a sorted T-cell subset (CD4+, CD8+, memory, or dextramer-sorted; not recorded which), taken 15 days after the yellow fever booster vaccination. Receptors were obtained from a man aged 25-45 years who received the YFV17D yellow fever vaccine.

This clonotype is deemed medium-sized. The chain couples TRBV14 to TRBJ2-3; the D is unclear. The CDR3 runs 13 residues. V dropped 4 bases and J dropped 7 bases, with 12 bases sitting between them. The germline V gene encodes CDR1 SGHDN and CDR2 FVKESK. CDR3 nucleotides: TGTGCCAGCAGCCTCGTCGGAACCTATACGCAGTATTTT. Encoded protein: CASSLVGTYTQYF.

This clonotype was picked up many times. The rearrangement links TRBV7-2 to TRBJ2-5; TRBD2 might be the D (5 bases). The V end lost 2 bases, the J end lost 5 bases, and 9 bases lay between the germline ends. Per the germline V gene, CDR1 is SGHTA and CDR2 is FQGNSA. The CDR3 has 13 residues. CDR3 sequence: CASSLTGLETQYF. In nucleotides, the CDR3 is TGTGCCAGCAGCTTAACGGGGTTGGAGACCCAGTACTTC.

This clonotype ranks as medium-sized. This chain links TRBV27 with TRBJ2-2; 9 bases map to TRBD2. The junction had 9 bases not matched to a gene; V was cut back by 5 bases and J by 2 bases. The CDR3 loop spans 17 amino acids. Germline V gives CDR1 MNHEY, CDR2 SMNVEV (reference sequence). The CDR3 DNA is TGTGCCAGCAGTCTCAATCCGACTAGCGGAAACACCGGGGAGCTGTTTTTT. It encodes CASSLNPTSGNTGELFF.

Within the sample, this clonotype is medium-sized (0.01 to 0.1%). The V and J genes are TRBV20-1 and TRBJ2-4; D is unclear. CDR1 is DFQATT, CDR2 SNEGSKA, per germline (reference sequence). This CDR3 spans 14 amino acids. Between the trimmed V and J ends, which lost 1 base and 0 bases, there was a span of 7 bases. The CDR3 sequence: CSARVTEAKNIQYF. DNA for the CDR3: TGCAGTGCTAGAGTAACGGAAGCCAAAAACATTCAGTACTTC.

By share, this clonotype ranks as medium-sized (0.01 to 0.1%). The CDR3: CASTSRRGRQETQYF. The CDR3 nucleotides are TGTGCCAGCACCTCAAGGAGAGGACGGCAAGAGACCCAGTACTTC. This rearrangement joins TRBV6-5 to TRBJ2-5, with D hard to call. V lost 7 bases and J lost 2, with 17 bases in between. Germline values: CDR1 MNHEY, CDR2 SVGAGI. The CDR3 spans 15 residues.